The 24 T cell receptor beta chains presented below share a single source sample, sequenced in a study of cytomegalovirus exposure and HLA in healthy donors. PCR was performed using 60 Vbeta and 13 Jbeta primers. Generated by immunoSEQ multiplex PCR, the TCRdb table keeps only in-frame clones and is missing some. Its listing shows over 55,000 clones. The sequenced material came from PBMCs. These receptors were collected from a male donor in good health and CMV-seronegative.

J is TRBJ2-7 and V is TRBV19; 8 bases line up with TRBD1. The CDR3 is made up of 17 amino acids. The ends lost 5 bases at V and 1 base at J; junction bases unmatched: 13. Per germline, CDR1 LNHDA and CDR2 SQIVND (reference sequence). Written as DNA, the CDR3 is TGTGCCAGTAGTTGGACAGGGAGGTGGGAGTCGTCCTACGAGCAGTACTTC. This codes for CASSWTGRWESSYEQYF.

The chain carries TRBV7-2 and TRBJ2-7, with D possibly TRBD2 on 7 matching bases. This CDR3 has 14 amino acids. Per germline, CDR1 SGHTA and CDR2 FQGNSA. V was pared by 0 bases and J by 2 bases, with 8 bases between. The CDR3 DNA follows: TGTGCCAGCAGCTTAGCAGGGGGGGCCTACGAGCAGTACTTC. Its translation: CASSLAGGAYEQYF. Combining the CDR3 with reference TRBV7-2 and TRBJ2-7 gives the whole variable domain GAGVSQSPSNKVTEKGKDVELRCDPISGHTALYWYRQSLGQGLEFLIYFQGNSAPDKSGLPSDRFSAERTGGSVSTLTIQRTQQEDSAVYLCASSLAGGAYEQYFGPGTRLTVT.

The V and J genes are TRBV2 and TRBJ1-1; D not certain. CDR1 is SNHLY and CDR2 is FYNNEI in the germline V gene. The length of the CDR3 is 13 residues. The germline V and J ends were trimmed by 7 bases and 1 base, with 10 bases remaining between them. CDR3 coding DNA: TGTGCCAGCAAGGTGGGCGAGAACACTGAAGCTTTCTTT. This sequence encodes CASKVGENTEAFF.

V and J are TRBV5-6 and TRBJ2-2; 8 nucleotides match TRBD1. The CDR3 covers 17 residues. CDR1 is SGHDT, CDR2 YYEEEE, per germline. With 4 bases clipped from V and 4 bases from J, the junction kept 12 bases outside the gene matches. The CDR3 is CASSPSGTGRRTGELFF. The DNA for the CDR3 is TGTGCCAGCAGCCCCTCGGGGACAGGTAGACGCACCGGGGAGCTGTTTTTT.

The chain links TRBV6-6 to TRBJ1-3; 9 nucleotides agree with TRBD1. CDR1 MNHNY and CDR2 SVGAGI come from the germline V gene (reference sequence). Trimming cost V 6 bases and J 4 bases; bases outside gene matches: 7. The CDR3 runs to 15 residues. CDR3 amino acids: CASSLQGARGNTIYF. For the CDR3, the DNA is TGTGCCAGCAGCCTACAGGGGGCGAGGGGAAACACCATATATTTT.

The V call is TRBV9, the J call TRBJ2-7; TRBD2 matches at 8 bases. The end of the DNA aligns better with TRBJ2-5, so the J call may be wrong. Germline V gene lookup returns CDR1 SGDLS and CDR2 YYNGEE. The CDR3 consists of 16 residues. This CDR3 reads CASSVGGRGVQETQYF. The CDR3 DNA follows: TGTGCCAGCAGCGTAGGGGGGCGGGGGGTCCAAGAGACCCAGTACTTC.

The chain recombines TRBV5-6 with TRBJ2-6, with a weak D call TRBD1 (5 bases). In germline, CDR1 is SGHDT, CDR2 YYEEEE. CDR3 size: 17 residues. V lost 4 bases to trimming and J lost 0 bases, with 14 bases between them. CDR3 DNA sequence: TGTGCCAGCAGCGTGGTAGGGGTGAGCTCTGGGGCCAACGTCCTGACTTTC. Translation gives CASSVVGVSSGANVLTF.

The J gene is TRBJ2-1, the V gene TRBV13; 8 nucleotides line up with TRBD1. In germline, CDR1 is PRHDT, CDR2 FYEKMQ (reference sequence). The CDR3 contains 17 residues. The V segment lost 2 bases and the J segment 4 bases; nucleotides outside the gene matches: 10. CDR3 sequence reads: CASSLSARTGRYNEQFF. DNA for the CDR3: TGTGCCAGCAGCTTATCGGCAAGGACAGGGAGATACAATGAGCAGTTCTTC.

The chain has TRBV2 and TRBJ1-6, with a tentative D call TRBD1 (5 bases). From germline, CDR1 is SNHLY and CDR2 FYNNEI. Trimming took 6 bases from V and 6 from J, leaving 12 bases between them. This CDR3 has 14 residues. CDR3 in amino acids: CASRDRTRNSPLHF. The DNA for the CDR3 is TGTGCCAGCAGGGACCGGACACGTAATTCACCCCTCCACTTT.

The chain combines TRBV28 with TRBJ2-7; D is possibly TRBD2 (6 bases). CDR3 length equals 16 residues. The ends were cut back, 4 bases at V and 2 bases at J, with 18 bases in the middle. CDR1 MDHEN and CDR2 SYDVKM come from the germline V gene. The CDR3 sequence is CASSSPSMPSAYEQYF. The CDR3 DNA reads TGTGCCAGCAGTTCCCCCTCGATGCCTAGCGCCTACGAGCAGTACTTC.

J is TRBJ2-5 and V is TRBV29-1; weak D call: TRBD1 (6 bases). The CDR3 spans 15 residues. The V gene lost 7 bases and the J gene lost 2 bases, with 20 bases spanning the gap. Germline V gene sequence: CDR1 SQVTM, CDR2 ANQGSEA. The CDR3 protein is CSAASTGQIQETQYF. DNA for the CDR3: TGCAGCGCAGCCTCAACGGGACAAATACAAGAGACCCAGTACTTC.

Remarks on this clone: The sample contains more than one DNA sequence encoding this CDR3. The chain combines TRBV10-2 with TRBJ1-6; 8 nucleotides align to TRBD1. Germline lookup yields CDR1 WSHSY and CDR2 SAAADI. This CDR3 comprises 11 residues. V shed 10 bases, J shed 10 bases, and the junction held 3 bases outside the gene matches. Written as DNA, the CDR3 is TGCGCCACCAGACAGGGGTCACCCCTCCACTTT. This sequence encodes CATRQGSPLHF.

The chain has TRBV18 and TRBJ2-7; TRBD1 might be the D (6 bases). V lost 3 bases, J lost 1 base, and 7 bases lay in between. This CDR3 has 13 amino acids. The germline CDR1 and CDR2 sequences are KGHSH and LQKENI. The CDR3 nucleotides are TGTGCCAGCTCACCGGACAGTTCCTACGAGCAGTACTTC. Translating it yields CASSPDSSYEQYF.

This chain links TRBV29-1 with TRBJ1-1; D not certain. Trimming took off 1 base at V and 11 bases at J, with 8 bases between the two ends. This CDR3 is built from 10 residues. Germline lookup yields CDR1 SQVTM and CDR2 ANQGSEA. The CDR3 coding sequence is TGCAGCGTTGAAGGGGCAAGGGCTTTCTTT. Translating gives CSVEGARAFF.

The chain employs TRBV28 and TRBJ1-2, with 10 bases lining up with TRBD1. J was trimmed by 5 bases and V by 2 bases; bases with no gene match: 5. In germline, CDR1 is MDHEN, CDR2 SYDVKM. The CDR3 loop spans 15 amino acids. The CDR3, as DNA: TGTGCCAGCAGTTTAGTAGGACAGGGGGGTTATGGCTACACCTTC. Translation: CASSLVGQGGYGYTF.

This CDR3 is CASSKQGAVNSPLHF. For the CDR3, the DNA is TGTGCCAGTAGTAAACAGGGGGCTGTTAATTCACCCCTCCACTTT. This sequence joins TRBV19 and TRBJ1-6, with 9 bases identical to TRBD1. The CDR3 extends over 15 amino acids. V trimming: 4 bases; J trimming: 6 bases; junction bases outside the gene matches: 4. In germline, CDR1 is LNHDA, CDR2 SQIVND (reference sequence).

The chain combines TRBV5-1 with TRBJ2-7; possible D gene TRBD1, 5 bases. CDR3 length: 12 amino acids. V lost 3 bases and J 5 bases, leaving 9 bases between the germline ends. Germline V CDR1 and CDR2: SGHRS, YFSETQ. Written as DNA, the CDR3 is TGCGCCAGCAGCTCCGACAGTAACGAGCAGTACTTC. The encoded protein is CASSSDSNEQYF.

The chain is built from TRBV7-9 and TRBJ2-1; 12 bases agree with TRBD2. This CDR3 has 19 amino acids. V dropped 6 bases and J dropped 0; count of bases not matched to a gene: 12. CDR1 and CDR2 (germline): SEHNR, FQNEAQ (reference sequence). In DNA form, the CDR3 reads TGTGCCAGCAGGTCCCCCAGGACTAGCGGGACGAGCTCCTACAATGAGCAGTTCTTC. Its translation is CASRSPRTSGTSSYNEQFF.

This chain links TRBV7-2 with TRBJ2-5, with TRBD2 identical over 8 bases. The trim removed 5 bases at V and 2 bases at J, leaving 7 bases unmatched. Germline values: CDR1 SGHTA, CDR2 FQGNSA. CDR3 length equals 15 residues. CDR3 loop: CASSTTSSGQETQYF. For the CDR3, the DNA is TGTGCCAGCAGCACTACCTCTAGCGGGCAAGAGACCCAGTACTTC.

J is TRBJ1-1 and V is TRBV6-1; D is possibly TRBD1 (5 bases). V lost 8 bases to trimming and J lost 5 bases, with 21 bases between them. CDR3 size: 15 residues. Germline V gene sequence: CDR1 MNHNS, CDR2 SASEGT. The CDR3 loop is CASSQSGMGGTEAFF. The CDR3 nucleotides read TGTGCCAGCTCCCAAAGCGGGATGGGGGGAACTGAAGCTTTCTTT.

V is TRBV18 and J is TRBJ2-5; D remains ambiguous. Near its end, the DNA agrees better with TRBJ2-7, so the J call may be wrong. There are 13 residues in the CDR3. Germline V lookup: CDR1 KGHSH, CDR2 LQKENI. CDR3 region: CASSPAISYEQYF. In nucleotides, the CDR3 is TGTGCCAGCTCACCAGCTATCTCCTACGAGCAGTACTTC.

CDR3 sequence reads: CASSLDTFSSGANVLTF. As DNA, the CDR3 is TGTGCCAGCAGCCTCGACACTTTTAGCTCTGGGGCCAACGTCCTGACTTTC. V and J are TRBV9 and TRBJ2-6; D is unresolved. Germline V lookup: CDR1 SGDLS, CDR2 YYNGEE. Trimming cost V 4 bases and J 0 bases, with 14 bases left between them. CDR3 length equals 17 residues.

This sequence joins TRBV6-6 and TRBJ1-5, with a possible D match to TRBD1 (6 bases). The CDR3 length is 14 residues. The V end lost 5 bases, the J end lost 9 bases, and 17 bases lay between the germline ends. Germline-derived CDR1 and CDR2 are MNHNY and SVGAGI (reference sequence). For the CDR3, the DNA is TGTGCCAGCAGTCACGACGGGACATCTGGGCCCCAGCATTTT. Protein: CASSHDGTSGPQHF.

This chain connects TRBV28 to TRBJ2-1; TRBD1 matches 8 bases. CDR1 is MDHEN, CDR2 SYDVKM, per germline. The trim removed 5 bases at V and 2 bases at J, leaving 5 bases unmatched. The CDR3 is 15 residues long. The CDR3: CASSMRTGPYNEQFF. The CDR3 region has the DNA TGTGCCAGCAGTATGCGGACAGGGCCCTACAATGAGCAGTTCTTC.